The rows below give T cell receptor beta chains drawn from one sample of a study of T cell responses to AZD1222 COVID-19 vaccine. TCRdb keeps only in-frame clones here, not all; method: immunoSEQ multiplex PCR. The sample has approximately 110,000 clones, roughly 89% seen once. The specimen was peripheral blood, collected 28 days after the second AZD1222 dose. The receptors shown here come from an adult who received the AZD1222 COVID-19 vaccine. CDR3s include the opening cysteine and the closing phenylalanine or tryptophan. Fields, in order: D gene, J gene, clone size, V gene, CDR3 DNA, CDR3 protein. D genes are given only for firm matches. Size tells how often a clone was seen (once, few, many) or the class of an expanded clone, and some rows leave it out.

TRBD2,TRBJ2-1,NA,TRBV11-3,TGTGCCAGCAGCACCTCGACTAGCGGGACATCAAATGAGCAGTTCTTC,CASSTSTSGTSNEQFF
NA,TRBJ2-7,NA,TRBV28,TGTGCCAGCAGTTTGAAAAGCTACTACGAGCAGTACTTC,CASSLKSYYEQYF
TRBD1,TRBJ1-6,NA,TRBV6-2/TRBV6-3,TGTGCCAGCAGTTATACAGGGGACAATTCACCCCTCCACTTT,CASSYTGDNSPLHF
NA,TRBJ2-7,NA,TRBV6-5,TGTGCCAGCAGTTTCCGGGACACCACCTACGAGCAGTACTTC,CASSFRDTTYEQYF
TRBD1,TRBJ2-7,NA,TRBV19,TGTGCCAGTACCCCCGGGACAGCTTTCGGCGAGCAGTACTTC,CASTPGTAFGEQYF
TRBD2,TRBJ2-1,few,TRBV4-3,TGCGCCAGCAGCCAACTAGCGGGAGACAGGAATGAGCAGTTCTTC,CASSQLAGDRNEQFF
TRBD2,TRBJ2-7,NA,TRBV7-3,TGTGCCAGCAGCTTAACCCAGACTAGCGGGTGGTACTTC,CASSLTQTSGWYF
NA,TRBJ2-7,NA,TRBV19,TGTGCCAGTAGTATAACGTCCGCGGTCTCCTACGAGCAGTACTTC,CASSITSAVSYEQYF
NA,TRBJ2-2,NA,TRBV3-1/TRBV3-2,TGTGCCAGCAGCCACCGTGGCGGCACCGGGGAGCTGTTTTTT,CASSHRGGTGELFF
NA,TRBJ2-5,NA,TRBV2,TGTGCCAGCAGGGACAACCAAGAGACCCAGTACTTC,CASRDNQETQYF
TRBD1,TRBJ1-2,NA,TRBV7-2,TGTGCCAGCAGCTTTGACAGGGCCCCGAACTATGGCTACACCTTC,CASSFDRAPNYGYTF
NA,TRBJ1-3,NA,TRBV7-2,TGTGCCAGCAGCTCGTCTTACGGGGACACCATATATTTT,CASSSSYGDTIYF
TRBD1,TRBJ1-2,few,TRBV5-4,TGTGCCAGCAGCTTGGGACAGGGTGGCTACACCTTC,CASSLGQGGYTF
NA,TRBJ1-4,NA,TRBV30,TGTGCCTGGAGACTATGGGCAGCAACTAATGAAAAACTGTTTTTT,CAWRLWAATNEKLFF
TRBD2,TRBJ2-1,NA,TRBV5-1,TGCGCCAGCAGCTTGGGACTAGCGGGAATGAGTGAGCAGTTCTTC,CASSLGLAGMSEQFF
NA,TRBJ1-1,once,TRBV7-9,TGTGCCAGCAGCTTAAAGGTGGTAGGGGTCACTCCTGAAGCTTTCTTT,CASSLKVVGVTPEAFF
NA,TRBJ2-3,NA,TRBV24-1,TGTGCCACCAGTGATGCGGACTTTAGAGATACGCAGTATTTT,CATSDADFRDTQYF
NA,TRBJ1-4,NA,TRBV6-5,TGTGCCAGCAGTCGCCGGGACGGCCTTAATGAAAAACTGTTTTTT,CASSRRDGLNEKLFF
TRBD2,TRBJ2-7,NA,TRBV28,TGTGCCAGCAGTCTGGGGGTAGCGGGAGCCTACGAGCAGTACTTC,CASSLGVAGAYEQYF
NA,TRBJ2-7,NA,TRBV11-1,TGTGCCAGCAGCATTAATGGACGGGTCCCCTACGAGCAGTACTTC,CASSINGRVPYEQYF
TRBD1,TRBJ2-2,once,TRBV18,TGTGCCAGCTCACCACCGACAGGGGACGGCACCGGGGAGCTGTTTTTT,CASSPPTGDGTGELFF
NA,TRBJ2-1,NA,TRBV6-4,TGTGCCAGCAGTGACTCGGGACACTCCTTTAGGGGTGAGCAGTTCTTC,CASSDSGHSFRGEQFF
NA,TRBJ2-7,NA,TRBV5-7,TGTGCCAGCAGCCATGATCGGGTTCCCAGGGCGAGATCCTACGAGCAGTACTTC,CASSHDRVPRARSYEQYF
NA,TRBJ2-7,once,TRBV7-9,TGTGCCAGCAGCTTAGTTAGCGGAGACTACGAGCAGTACTTC,CASSLVSGDYEQYF
NA,TRBJ1-2,NA,TRBV5-1,TGCGCCAGCAGCCACCGCCCGGCCAACTATGGCTACACCTTC,CASSHRPANYGYTF
NA,TRBJ2-1,NA,TRBV30,TGTGCCTGGAGTGGGGGGGCCTCAGCCTACAATGAGCAGTTCTTC,CAWSGGASAYNEQFF
NA,TRBJ2-3,once,TRBV28,TGTGCCAGCAGATCGACAGATACGCAGTATTTT,CASRSTDTQYF
NA,TRBJ1-1,NA,TRBV11-3,TGTGCCAGCAGCCGGATGAACACTGAAGCTTTCTTT,CASSRMNTEAFF
NA,TRBJ1-5,few,TRBV15,TGTGCCACCAGTTCAAGCCGGGACCCCCAGCGGCATCAGCCCCAGCATTTT,CATSSSRDPQRHQPQHF
TRBD2,TRBJ2-7,NA,TRBV28,TGTGCCAGCAGCTCCCTGGCGGGAGGGCCTGGGCACGAGCAGTACTTC,CASSSLAGGPGHEQYF
TRBD1,TRBJ1-5,NA,TRBV12-5,TGTGCTAGTGGTTTCATGACGGGGACAGGGCTTGATCAGCCCCAGCATTTT,CASGFMTGTGLDQPQHF
TRBD1,TRBJ1-1,NA,TRBV27,TGTGCCAGCAGTTTGTACAGGGGTGGGACTGAAGCTTTCTTT,CASSLYRGGTEAFF
TRBD2,TRBJ2-7,NA,TRBV5-1,TGCGCCAGCGCGAATGGGGGGGGGACTAGCGCCACCTCCTACGAGCAGTACTTC,CASANGGGTSATSYEQYF
TRBD1,TRBJ2-4,NA,TRBV29-1,TGCAGCGTTGCCTTCAGGGACAGTGAGAAAGCCAAAAACATTCAGTACTTC,CSVAFRDSEKAKNIQYF
NA,TRBJ2-1,NA,TRBV10-3,TGTGCCATCAGTGAACTAGCTTCCAATGAGCAGTTCTTC,CAISELASNEQFF
NA,TRBJ1-2,NA,TRBV19,TGTGCCAGTAGCGCTTTGGGACGGAACTATGGCTACACCTTC,CASSALGRNYGYTF
NA,TRBJ1-6,NA,TRBV11-2,TGTGCCAGCAGCGATCCAACAGGGACTCTGATCTCCTATAATTCACCCCTCCACTTT,CASSDPTGTLISYNSPLHF
NA,TRBJ2-3,NA,TRBV27,TGTGCCAGCAGTTTGCGGGGCTGGAGCACAGATACGCAGTATTTT,CASSLRGWSTDTQYF
TRBD1,TRBJ1-1,NA,TRBV6-2/TRBV6-3,TGTGCCAGCAGTAAGTGGGACAGCCTGAACACTGAAGCTTTCTTT,CASSKWDSLNTEAFF
NA,TRBJ2-1,few,TRBV18,TGTGCCAGCTCACCCCGTGGGGGCCAGAACAATGAGCAGTTCTTC,CASSPRGGQNNEQFF
NA,TRBJ2-7,few,TRBV7-2,TGTGCCAGCACCTTTAGCGGAAGCTCCTACGAGCAGTACTTC,CASTFSGSSYEQYF
NA,TRBJ1-6,NA,TRBV27,TGTGCCAGCAGTGGCCGCGGTGGATCACCCCTCCACTTT,CASSGRGGSPLHF
NA,TRBJ2-1,NA,TRBV11-3,TGTCCTCAAGCCCCCCTCTCCTACAATGAGCAGTTCTTC,CPQAPLSYNEQFF
TRBD1,TRBJ1-4,NA,TRBV5-1,TGCGCCAGCAGCCCAGGGACAGCGGCGGGAAATGAAAAACTGTTTTTT,CASSPGTAAGNEKLFF
NA,TRBJ1-4,NA,TRBV28,TGTGCCAGCTTACCTTCGGGAGGGATGGATGAAAAACTGTTTTTT,CASLPSGGMDEKLFF
NA,TRBJ1-6,once,TRBV2,TGTGCCAGCAGTGCTCAGTATAATTCACCCCTCCACTTT,CASSAQYNSPLHF
NA,TRBJ2-1,few,TRBV25-1,TGTGCCAGCAGTGAGACGGAGGGGGCCTTCCTGGACAATGAGCAGTTCTTC,CASSETEGAFLDNEQFF
NA,TRBJ1-5,NA,TRBV6-5,TGTGCCACCTCCAATCAGCCCCAGCATTTT,CATSNQPQHF
NA,TRBJ1-6,NA,TRBV11-2,TGTGCCAGCAGCCACACCAGGAGCTCCTATAATTCACCCCTCCACTTT,CASSHTRSSYNSPLHF
NA,TRBJ2-1,NA,TRBV11-1,TGTGCCAGCAGCTTATTGGCAGGGTCCAGTGAGCAGTTCTTC,CASSLLAGSSEQFF
NA,TRBJ1-4,NA,TRBV18,TGTGCCAGCTCACAACGAGCCAATCCAACTAATGAAAAACTGTTTTTT,CASSQRANPTNEKLFF